The clone carrying this T cell receptor beta chain occurred a few times. What it binds is unknown. The data were obtained in a study of T-cell memory formation after mild COVID-19. TCRalpha and TCRbeta libraries used 5'RACE with constant-segment primers and UMIs. TCRdb passed the 5' RACE reads through MiXCR, listing each CDR3 protein once. Of 150,000 to 200,000 distinct CDR3 sequences listed, about a third were seen once; the top ten hold around 12%. Overall study results and limits: Contracting CD4+ clones were located mainly in CM and EM, and CD8+ clones in EMRA. Clones that contracted from day 15 to 85 had balanced CD4/CD8; later expanders were CD4+ biased.

Germline CDR1 SGDLS, CDR2 YYNGEE. Trimming cost V 3 bases and J 12 bases; bases outside gene matches: 6. The CDR3 extends over 11 amino acids. The source is an adult woman who had mild COVID-19 (a few samples of this study predate the infection). Cell type and time point are not known. Input material: PBMCs or a T cell subset sorted from them (not recorded which). The V call is TRBV9, the J call TRBJ2-7, with TRBD1 matching over 7 bases. The CDR3 here is CASSGSTGLYF. CDR3 sequence (DNA): TGTGCCAGCAGCGGGTCGACAGGGTTGTACTTC.